This entry describes one T cell receptor beta chain. Antigen: not known. Germline V gives CDR1 WNHNN, CDR2 SYGVQD (reference sequence). The CDR3 extends over 17 amino acids. Losses at the gene ends were 4 bases for V and 1 base for J; bases not matched to a gene: 10. These data come from a study of T cell responses to AZD1222 COVID-19 vaccine. Study-level results: It should be noted that donors were predominantly white British and more often female, and clonal diversity was possibly underestimated. Unmutated regions of variants are reportedly targeted by nearly half of spike-specific TCRs.

Profiled with immunoSEQ multiplex PCR; TCRdb holds only in-frame clones, not every one. The sample has tens of thousands of clones, about 89% seen once. The rearrangement joins TRBV10-1 to TRBJ2-3, with 8 bases identical to TRBD1. The receptor was derived from an adult in good health. This sample comprised peripheral blood, obtained on day 0 of AZD1222 vaccination. The CDR3 DNA reads as TGCGCCAGCAGTGGCGGTGCAGGGGGCTTGGGCACAGATACGCAGTATTTT. Protein sequence: CASSGGAGGLGTDTQYF.